This entry is about one TCR beta chain. Trimming removed 4 bases from V and 2 bases from J, with 14 bases in between. CDR1 is MNHEY and CDR2 is SMNVEV in the germline V gene (reference sequence). The CDR3 spans 15 residues. The data derive from a study of T-cell memory formation after mild COVID-19. In TCRdb, the 5' RACE reads were re-called with MiXCR into one record per CDR3 protein. Of roughly 150,000 distinct CDR3 sequences listed, about 23% were seen once; the top ten hold approximately 25%. V and J are TRBV27 and TRBJ1-1, with D possibly TRBD1 on 5 matching bases. The sequenced sample consisted of PBMCs or a T cell subset sorted from them (not recorded which). The TCR originated in an adult woman who had mild COVID-19 (a few samples of this study predate the infection). Cell type and time point are not known. The CDR3 DNA follows: TGTGCCAGCAGTTCCTCTTCAGGGATTAACACTGAAGCTTTCTTT. Its translation: CASSSSSGINTEAFF.